These 5 T cell receptor beta chains came from one sample sequenced in a study of PD-1 blockade in classical Hodgkin lymphoma. Time point described: cycle 4 day 1 (C4D1), after about 6 weeks of nivolumab. Every patient experienced relapse after autologous stem cell transplantation, and brentuximab vedotin exposure varied. Measured with immunoSEQ multiplex PCR; TCRdb has only the in-frame clones, and not every one. The sample contains just under 65,000 clones, about 92% of which appear only once. Here the sequenced sample was peripheral blood mononuclear cells (PBMCs), taken before the fourth cycle of nivolumab. Receptors were obtained from a human donor with classical Hodgkin lymphoma.

The chain employs TRBV9 and TRBJ2-7; D remains ambiguous. This CDR3 has 13 amino acids. V was shortened by 5 bases and J by 0 bases, with 9 bases between the two germline ends. The germline V gene has CDR1 SGDLS and CDR2 YYNGEE. The DNA for the CDR3 is TGTGCCAGCAGTGTTTCTAACTCCTACGAGCAGTACTTC. Amino acids: CASSVSNSYEQYF.

The chain employs TRBV6-1 and TRBJ1-5, with 7 bases identical to TRBD1. Germline V gene lookup returns CDR1 MNHNS and CDR2 SASEGT. This CDR3 comprises 14 residues. Trimming removed 8 bases from V and 7 bases from J; junction bases left unmatched: 11. CDR3 nucleotide sequence: TGTGCCAGCTGTACTACAGGGGCGGGGCAGCCCCAGCATTTT. This encodes CASCTTGAGQPQHF.

V usage is TRBV5-1 and J usage is TRBJ2-7; possibly TRBD2 for D (6 bases). Trimming took 0 bases from V and 8 from J, leaving 12 bases between them. Germline CDR1 reads SGHRS; CDR2 reads YFSETQ. This CDR3 is built from 13 residues. The CDR3 is CASSLEVGGQQYF. CDR3 sequence (DNA): TGCGCCAGCAGCTTGGAAGTGGGGGGACAGCAGTACTTC.

This clone was seen once. This chain uses TRBV11-3 with TRBJ1-1; 10 nucleotides agree with TRBD1. Germline-derived CDR1 and CDR2 are SGHNT and YENEEA. V was pared by 3 bases and J by 5 bases, with 0 bases of the junction left unmatched. The CDR3 is made up of 13 amino acids. The DNA of the CDR3 is TGTGCCAGCAGCTTGGGACAGGGGACTGAAGCTTTCTTT. Translating gives CASSLGQGTEAFF.

This clone was found once. The V call is TRBV19, the J call TRBJ2-5, with 7 bases that match TRBD2. The CDR3 spans 14 residues. Germline V gene data show CDR1 as LNHDA and CDR2 as SQIVND (reference sequence). The trim removed 6 bases at V and 2 bases at J, leaving 6 bases unmatched. The CDR3 region has the DNA TGTGCCAGTAGCGGGACTACCGCTCAAGAGACCCAGTACTTC. Its translation is CASSGTTAQETQYF.